Below, 18 T cell receptor beta chains from the same sample are listed, as sequenced in a study of cytomegalovirus exposure and HLA in healthy donors (TCRdb year 2017). Libraries were made using the immunoSEQ multiplex PCR assay. The multiplex PCR relied on a mix of 60 forward primers for TCR Vbeta segments and 13 reverse primers for TCR Jbeta segments. TCRdb mirrors the immuneACCESS table, restricted to in-frame sequences. Some clones are absent from its copies; in checked studies, under half trace to an unresolved V gene, and the reason for the others is unknown. The table held for this sample gives approximately 46,000 clones. The top ten constitute about 8% of the sample. Sample: PBMCs. These receptors were taken from a male donor in good health and CMV-seronegative.

This chain joins TRBV18 and TRBJ2-2; TRBD2 matches at 11 bases. Germline CDR1 KGHSH, CDR2 LQKENI. The CDR3 is 15 residues long. Losses at the gene ends were 6 bases for V and 7 bases for J; bases not matched to a gene: 7. The CDR3 bases are TGTGCCAGCTCGACGACTAGCGGGACCGGCGGGGAGCTGTTTTTT. This encodes CASSTTSGTGGELFF. Drawing the rest from reference TRBV18 and TRBJ2-2, the complete variable domain is NAGVMQNPRHLVRRRGQEARLRCSPMKGHSHVYWYRQLPEEGLKFMVYLQKENIIDESGMPKERFSAEFPKEGPSILRIQQVVRGDSAAYFCASSTTSGTGGELFFGEGSRLTVL.

The genes are TRBV7-2 and TRBJ2-3; weak D call: TRBD2 (6 bases). V was cut by 5 bases and J by 4 bases, with 16 bases left in between. This CDR3 spans 15 amino acids. Germline CDR1 reads SGHTA; CDR2 reads FQGNSA. The CDR3 DNA is TGTGCCAGCAGCCAAGATGCGGGAAGGGCAGATACGCAGTATTTT. Translating gives CASSQDAGRADTQYF.

The V and J genes are TRBV6-1 and TRBJ2-2; TRBD1 matches 8 bases. Germline CDR1 and CDR2: MNHNS and SASEGT. The CDR3 is 16 amino acids. V lost 0 bases to trimming and J lost 3 bases; unmatched junction nucleotides: 3. The CDR3: CASSEATGDHTGELFF. In nucleotides, the CDR3 is TGTGCCAGCAGTGAAGCGACAGGGGACCACACCGGGGAGCTGTTTTTT.

The CDR3 DNA sequence: TGTGCCAGCAGTTCAAACAGGGGGTTACGTGAAAAACTGTTTTTT. It encodes CASSSNRGLREKLFF. This chain connects TRBV27 to TRBJ1-4, with TRBD1 matching 8 bases. Trimming removed 4 bases from V and 7 bases from J; junction bases left unmatched: 8. This CDR3 has 15 amino acids. Germline loops: CDR1 MNHEY, CDR2 SMNVEV (reference sequence).

The V gene is TRBV2, the J gene TRBJ2-7; D is undetermined. The V end lost 11 bases, the J end lost 6 bases, and 23 bases lay between the germline ends. Germline CDR1 is SNHLY and CDR2 is FYNNEI. This CDR3 is 14 amino acids long. The CDR3, as DNA: TGTGCCGCGGTAAGAGATAGGTTTGAGGCCGAGCAGTACTTC. This translates into CAAVRDRFEAEQYF. Using reference TRBV2 and TRBJ2-7 for the parts outside the CDR3, the full variable domain is EPEVTQTPSHQVTQMGQEVILRCVPISNHLYFYWYRQILGQKVEFLVSFYNNEISEKSEIFDDQFSVERPDGSNFTLKIRSTKLEDSAMYFCAAVRDRFEAEQYFGPGTRLTVT.

As to this clone: At one boundary the junction diverges from the germline segment, which might be a read error. This chain connects TRBV15 to TRBJ2-5; TRBD2 might be the D (5 bases). There are 16 residues in the CDR3. Germline CDR1 LNHNV, CDR2 YYDKDF (reference sequence). The CDR3 DNA reads TGTGCCACCAGCAGAGGGTCTTCTGCCGGGAAAGAGACCCTGTACTTC. Amino acids: CATSRGSSAGKETLYF.

V usage is TRBV7-9 and J usage is TRBJ2-2; 9 nucleotides agree with TRBD1. CDR1 is SEHNR and CDR2 is FQNEAQ in the germline V gene (reference sequence). This CDR3 is built from 18 residues. The junction had 19 bases not matched to a gene; V was cut back by 9 bases and J by 5 bases. The chain's CDR3 is CASPLGQRDREVTGELFF. CDR3 coding DNA: TGTGCCAGTCCGTTAGGGCAGCGGGACAGGGAGGTGACCGGGGAGCTGTTTTTT.

The J gene is TRBJ2-6, the V gene TRBV4-1, with 8 bases aligning to TRBD2. Germline-derived CDR1 and CDR2 are MGHRA and YSYEKL. V shed 4 bases, J shed 0 bases, and the junction held 2 bases outside the gene matches. This CDR3 has 16 residues. CDR3 protein: CASSRGGYSGANVLTF. Written as DNA, the CDR3 is TGCGCCAGCAGCCGCGGGGGGTACTCTGGGGCCAACGTCCTGACTTTC.

This chain links TRBV19 with TRBJ2-7; TRBD1 matches at 11 bases. The CDR3 length is 15 residues. Per germline, CDR1 LNHDA and CDR2 SQIVND (reference sequence). V dropped 6 bases and J dropped 6; count of bases not matched to a gene: 10. In DNA form, the CDR3 reads TGTGCCAGTAGCCGCACCGGGACAGGGGGTGGCGAGCAGTACTTC. Translated, it gives CASSRTGTGGGEQYF.

V usage is TRBV29-1 and J usage is TRBJ2-7; perhaps TRBD1 as D (6 bases). V was clipped by 4 bases and J by 6 bases, with 19 bases between them. The CDR3 covers 14 residues. CDR1 is SQVTM and CDR2 is ANQGSEA in the germline V gene. CDR3: CSVVVVKGVSEQYF. The DNA of the CDR3 is TGCAGCGTTGTTGTGGTGAAGGGGGTGTCCGAGCAGTACTTC.

V gene TRBV19 combines with J gene TRBJ2-2; the match to TRBD2 covers 7 bases. V was pared by 4 bases and J by 6 bases, with 11 bases of the junction left unmatched. CDR1 and CDR2 from the germline V gene are LNHDA and SQIVND (reference sequence). The CDR3 extends over 16 amino acids. The CDR3 sequence is CASSKAPRGGAGELFF. CDR3 in DNA: TGTGCCAGTAGTAAGGCCCCTCGGGGAGGGGCCGGGGAGCTGTTTTTT.

The chain employs TRBV6-5 and TRBJ2-1; the match to TRBD2 covers 16 bases. V gave up 7 bases and J gave up 9 bases; unmatched junction bases: 6. Per the germline V gene, CDR1 is MNHEY and CDR2 is SVGAGI. The CDR3 is made up of 15 amino acids. The CDR3 DNA follows: TGTGCCAGCACAGGGACTAGCGGGAGGGCGCGTGAGCAGTTCTTC. Translating gives CASTGTSGRAREQFF.

In nucleotides, the CDR3 is TGTGCCAGCAGCTTAACGGAGGCCAAAAACATTCAGTACTTC. Translation: CASSLTEAKNIQYF. The chain employs TRBV7-8 and TRBJ2-4; D is uncertain. Trimming stripped 2 bases from V and 1 base from J, with 6 bases between. Germline V gives CDR1 SGHVS, CDR2 FQNEAQ. This CDR3 region has 14 residues.

V gene TRBV4-3 combines with J gene TRBJ2-7, with TRBD1 identical over 7 bases. The junction had 6 bases not matched to a gene; V was cut back by 1 base and J by 6 bases. The CDR3 totals 14 residues. Germline values: CDR1 LGHNA, CDR2 YSLEER. The CDR3 here is CASSQGQGWGEQYF. The CDR3 region has the DNA TGCGCCAGCAGCCAAGGACAGGGTTGGGGCGAGCAGTACTTC.

V is TRBV15 and J is TRBJ1-2, with D uncertain. Germline assignment: CDR1 LNHNV and CDR2 YYDKDF (reference sequence). Deletions cut 0 bases from V and 4 bases from J, with 12 bases between. This CDR3 region has 15 residues. The CDR3 DNA reads TGTGCCACCAGCAGAGATCGGGAGGAGGGCTATGGCTACACCTTC. Residues: CATSRDREEGYGYTF.

The V and J genes are TRBV6-6 and TRBJ2-1; 8 nucleotides match TRBD2. The CDR3 sequence is 14 residues long. V dropped 8 bases and J dropped 3; count of bases not matched to a gene: 6. Germline assignment: CDR1 MNHNY and CDR2 SVGAGI (reference sequence). The CDR3 DNA follows: TGTGCCAGCGGGGCGGGGGGCAGCTACAATGAGCAGTTCTTC. Protein: CASGAGGSYNEQFF.

CDR3 coding DNA: TGTGCCAGCAGCTCCGGACAGGGCCCTCTTAATGAGCAGTTCTTC. It yields the protein CASSSGQGPLNEQFF. The gene calls are TRBV13 and TRBJ2-1; 8 nucleotides line up with TRBD1. The CDR3 length is 15 residues. Germline CDR1 reads PRHDT; CDR2 reads FYEKMQ (reference sequence). The trim removed 4 bases at V and 7 bases at J, leaving 9 bases unmatched.

J is TRBJ2-7 and V is TRBV2; D perhaps matches TRBD2 (5 bases). Germline CDR1 reads SNHLY; CDR2 reads FYNNEI. The CDR3 extends over 13 amino acids. Trimming cost V 7 bases and J 5 bases, with 15 bases left between them. The CDR3: CASKGAQRDEQYF. Here the CDR3 DNA reads TGTGCCAGCAAGGGTGCACAGAGGGACGAGCAGTACTTC. Full variable domain (remainder filled in from reference TRBV2 and TRBJ2-7): EPEVTQTPSHQVTQMGQEVILRCVPISNHLYFYWYRQILGQKVEFLVSFYNNEISEKSEIFDDQFSVERPDGSNFTLKIRSTKLEDSAMYFCASKGAQRDEQYFGPGTRLTVT.